This T cell receptor (beta chain) was captured by sequencing in a study of T-cell memory formation after mild COVID-19. Constant-segment-primed 5'RACE gave TCR alpha and TCR beta cDNA libraries with sample barcodes and UMIs. TCRdb fed the 5' RACE reads into MiXCR, producing one record per CDR3 protein. The table has 50,000 or so distinct CDR3 sequences, 10% to 15% seen once; the top ten hold under 25%. The sample holds many counts of this clonotype. Antigen specificity is unknown. V lost 2 bases, J lost 5 bases, and 9 bases lay in between. Germline V lookup: CDR1 SGHVS, CDR2 FNYEAQ. The length of the CDR3 is 13 residues. Notes on the study in general: Several responding clones turned up in pre-infection memory, indicating that cross-reactive memory may have taken part. CD4/CD8 balance characterized clones contracting day 15 to 85, and CD4+ skew characterized later expanders. Confirmation of SARS-CoV-2 specificity was lacking for second-wave clones peaking day 37.

The sequence derives from a man younger than 35 who had mild COVID-19 (a few samples of this study predate the infection). Cell type and time point are not known. The sample taken for sequencing was PBMCs or a T cell subset sorted from them (not recorded which). The rearrangement joins TRBV7-6 to TRBJ2-5; no clear D gene. DNA for the CDR3: TGTGCCAGCAGCTTAAGGGATGTCGAGACCCAGTACTTC. Amino acids: CASSLRDVETQYF.